This entry lists 28 T cell receptor beta chains sequenced from one sample in a study of blood T cell repertoires in COVID-19. Assay: immunoSEQ multiplex PCR; the TCRdb copy retains only in-frame clones and omits some. The profile covers around 300,000 clones, with 75% to 90% appearing a single time and about 2.2% taken by the ten largest. The material sequenced was peripheral blood. The source of these receptors is a woman aged 25-40 years who had recovered from COVID-19.

The chain combines TRBV11-2 with TRBJ2-1; 7 bases align to TRBD1. CDR1 SGHAT and CDR2 FQNNGV come from the germline V gene. The CDR3 contains 16 residues. After removal of 1 base from V and 4 bases from J, the junction contained 7 bases not matched to a gene. CDR3 bases: TGTGCCAGCAGCTTAGCTACCGGGACAGAGTACAATGAGCAGTTCTTC. This translates into CASSLATGTEYNEQFF. Full variable domain (missing parts from reference TRBV11-2 and TRBJ2-1): EAGVAQSPRYKIIEKRQSVAFWCNPISGHATLYWYQQILGQGPKLLIQFQNNGVVDDSQLPKDRFSAERLKGVDSTLKIQPAKLEDSAVYLCASSLATGTEYNEQFFGPGTRLTVL.

The chain joins TRBV4-1 to TRBJ2-1; no reliable D call. This CDR3 has 16 amino acids. The V gene lost 1 base and the J gene lost 2 bases, with 12 bases spanning the gap. Germline lookup yields CDR1 MGHRA and CDR2 YSYEKL. The CDR3 loop reads CASSQGNSITYNEQFF. The DNA of the CDR3 is TGCGCCAGCAGCCAAGGGAATAGCATTACCTACAATGAGCAGTTCTTC.

V and J are TRBV5-1 and TRBJ2-1; 7 bases are a match to TRBD1. Germline lookup yields CDR1 SGHRS and CDR2 YFSETQ. V gave up 3 bases and J gave up 8 bases; unmatched junction bases: 11. The CDR3 spans 15 residues. The CDR3 bases are TGCGCCAGCAGCTCGTACGAGGGGGCCGTCGATGAGCAGTTCTTC. It yields the protein CASSSYEGAVDEQFF.

The chain carries TRBV27 and TRBJ2-4, with a weak D call TRBD1 (8 bases). The CDR3 has 17 residues. The V gene lost 6 bases and the J gene lost 3 bases, with 21 bases spanning the gap. In germline, CDR1 is MNHEY, CDR2 SMNVEV (reference sequence). CDR3 sequence (DNA): TGTGCCAGCAGGGGGGGGCAGGGGGCCCTTAGCAAAAACATTCAGTACTTC. Translating gives CASRGGQGALSKNIQYF.

The chain combines TRBV6-5 with TRBJ1-2; D ambiguous. The CDR3 has 13 amino acids. The germline V gene encodes CDR1 MNHEY and CDR2 SVGAGI. Trimming pared 7 bases from V and 4 bases from J, leaving 13 bases between. This chain's CDR3 is CASTLGQSYGYTF. The CDR3 DNA is TGTGCCAGCACTCTTGGGCAGAGCTATGGCTACACCTTC.

The V and J genes are TRBV2 and TRBJ2-5; tentatively, D is TRBD2 (6 bases). Germline loops: CDR1 SNHLY, CDR2 FYNNEI. The CDR3 runs to 13 residues. V lost 7 bases, J lost 4 bases, and 13 bases lay in between. CDR3 loop: CASTKGRRETQYF. The CDR3, as DNA: TGTGCCAGCACTAAGGGGAGGCGAGAGACCCAGTACTTC.

The genes are TRBV5-1 and TRBJ2-7; D is unresolved. V gave up 0 bases and J gave up 2 bases, with 9 bases separating them. The CDR3 consists of 14 residues. Germline CDR1 SGHRS, CDR2 YFSETQ. The CDR3 region has the DNA TGCGCCAGCAGCTTGGATCCAGATCCCTACGAGCAGTACTTC. Encoded protein: CASSLDPDPYEQYF.

The gene calls are TRBV10-2 and TRBJ2-5; TRBD2 aligns across 7 bases. Trimming took 0 bases from V and 5 from J; bases not matched to a gene: 0. Per germline, CDR1 WSHSY and CDR2 SAAADI. This CDR3 is 13 amino acids long. This CDR3 reads CASSESGRETQYF. The CDR3, as DNA: TGCGCCAGCAGTGAGTCCGGGAGGGAGACCCAGTACTTC.

The CDR3 nucleotides are TGCGCCAGCAGCCAAGATCAACTGGAAGAGACCCAGTACTTC. Protein sequence: CASSQDQLEETQYF. V usage is TRBV4-1 and J usage is TRBJ2-5; no firm D call. Per the germline V gene, CDR1 is MGHRA and CDR2 is YSYEKL. V was pared by 0 bases and J by 3 bases, with 8 bases between. The length of the CDR3 is 14 residues.

V and J are TRBV11-2 and TRBJ2-7, with 11 bases aligning to TRBD1. CDR1 is SGHAT and CDR2 is FQNNGV in the germline V gene. The CDR3 runs to 14 residues. The V segment lost 1 base and the J segment 5 bases; nucleotides outside the gene matches: 1. DNA for the CDR3: TGTGCCAGCAGCTTAGGGACAGGGGGCCACGAGCAGTACTTC. Translation: CASSLGTGGHEQYF.

This clone was seen once. The J gene is TRBJ2-3, the V gene TRBV7-2, with 7 bases lining up with TRBD2. Looked up from germline, CDR1 is SGHTA and CDR2 is FQGNSA. Trimming at V came to 4 bases and at J to 5 bases, leaving 21 bases not matched to a gene. This CDR3 is 19 amino acids long. In DNA form, the CDR3 reads TGTGCCAGCAGCTATAAGCTTCGAGGGAGACTAGCCTCGGAAGATACGCAGTATTTT. This sequence encodes CASSYKLRGRLASEDTQYF.

CDR3 sequence reads: CASSILSGLASPLHF. The DNA of the CDR3 is TGTGCCAGTAGTATACTTTCGGGGTTAGCCTCACCCCTCCACTTT. This sequence joins TRBV19 and TRBJ1-6; D is unclear. CDR1 and CDR2 from the germline V gene are LNHDA and SQIVND (reference sequence). This CDR3 is 15 amino acids long. V lost 2 bases to trimming and J lost 10 bases, with 15 bases between them.

The chain links TRBV19 to TRBJ2-1; D is ambiguous. CDR1 LNHDA and CDR2 SQIVND come from the germline V gene (reference sequence). Trimming stripped 7 bases from V and 0 bases from J, with 16 bases between. The CDR3 spans 16 residues. The CDR3 bases are TGTGCCAGTAAAGTTTCCGGGTTCTCCTCCTACAATGAGCAGTTCTTC. It encodes CASKVSGFSSYNEQFF.

The chain has TRBV5-6 and TRBJ2-6; possible D gene TRBD2, 6 bases. The germline CDR1 and CDR2 sequences are SGHDT and YYEEEE. V was shortened by 0 bases and J by 0 bases, with 13 bases between the two germline ends. This CDR3 comprises 18 residues. CDR3 region: CASSLAGTGSSGANVLTF. In nucleotides, the CDR3 is TGTGCCAGCAGCTTGGCTGGGACCGGGAGCTCTGGGGCCAACGTCCTGACTTTC.

The gene calls are TRBV11-2 and TRBJ2-7; D unclear. The ends were cut back, 4 bases at V and 4 bases at J, with 2 bases in the middle. CDR3 size: 10 residues. The germline V gene has CDR1 SGHAT and CDR2 FQNNGV. The CDR3 reads CASSSYEQYF. CDR3 nucleotide sequence: TGTGCCAGCAGCTCTTACGAGCAGTACTTC.

The chain uses TRBV19 and TRBJ2-6; weak D call: TRBD1 (6 bases). This CDR3 spans 14 amino acids. V lost 6 bases to trimming and J lost 2 bases, with 8 bases between them. Germline loops: CDR1 LNHDA, CDR2 SQIVND (reference sequence). This CDR3 reads CASSYRAGANVLTF. CDR3 in DNA: TGTGCCAGTAGCTACAGGGCTGGGGCCAACGTCCTGACTTTC.

The rearrangement joins TRBV9 to TRBJ1-1; 8 bases line up with TRBD1. The CDR3 contains 15 residues. Germline trimming cut 0 bases from V and 1 base from J; bases unmatched to any gene: 2. Germline assignment: CDR1 SGDLS and CDR2 YYNGEE. The CDR3 DNA reads TGTGCCAGCAGCGTAGTGGACAGGGCGAACACTGAAGCTTTCTTT. Protein sequence: CASSVVDRANTEAFF.

The V and J genes are TRBV2 and TRBJ2-1, with D maybe TRBD2 (5 bases). Per germline, CDR1 SNHLY and CDR2 FYNNEI. The CDR3 contains 15 residues. Trimming removed 1 base from V and 8 bases from J, with 15 bases in between. The DNA for the CDR3 is TGTGCCAGCAGTGAAGGACCGGGTAAGGGAGATGAGCAGTTCTTC. It yields the protein CASSEGPGKGDEQFF.

This clone was counted a single time. This chain joins TRBV19 and TRBJ1-5; 11 bases are shared with TRBD1. The length of the CDR3 is 15 residues. CDR1 LNHDA and CDR2 SQIVND come from the germline V gene (reference sequence). Trimming at V came to 3 bases and at J to 5 bases, leaving 3 bases not matched to a gene. The CDR3 coding sequence is TGTGCCAGTAGTATGGGGACAGGGGGGCATCAGCCCCAGCATTTT. Amino acid sequence: CASSMGTGGHQPQHF.

V and J are TRBV4-1 and TRBJ2-1, with 7 bases fitting TRBD2. The CDR3 totals 13 residues. Trimming cost V 3 bases and J 8 bases; bases outside gene matches: 4. Germline V gives CDR1 MGHRA, CDR2 YSYEKL. The CDR3 bases are TGCGCCAGCAGCCAGGGGGGGGTCGATGAGCAGTTCTTC. Its protein is CASSQGGVDEQFF.

The V and J genes are TRBV7-6 and TRBJ2-3; 14 nucleotides match TRBD2. The CDR3 contains 16 residues. V shed 6 bases, J shed 9 bases, and the junction held 11 bases outside the gene matches. Per the germline V gene, CDR1 is SGHVS and CDR2 is FNYEAQ. The CDR3 sequence is CASSPGLAGGKGTQYF. The CDR3 DNA is TGTGCCAGCAGTCCAGGACTAGCGGGGGGCAAGGGCACGCAGTATTTT.

The chain recombines TRBV5-6 with TRBJ2-5, with D unresolved. This CDR3 spans 13 amino acids. Germline V gene data show CDR1 as SGHDT and CDR2 as YYEEEE. V was cut by 1 base and J by 3 bases, with 7 bases left in between. CDR3 sequence reads: CASSLLSEETQYF. In DNA, the CDR3 is TGTGCCAGCAGCTTGTTGTCAGAAGAGACCCAGTACTTC.

This chain uses TRBV12-3 or TRBV12-4 with TRBJ2-1; D is perhaps TRBD1 (5 bases). The CDR3 extends over 13 amino acids. V lost 6 bases, J lost 6 bases, and 12 bases lay in between. The CDR3 sequence: CASSPDKANEQFF. CDR3 coding DNA: TGTGCCAGCAGCCCGGACAAGGCCAATGAGCAGTTCTTC.

A single count supports this clone. The rearrangement uses TRBV7-9 and TRBJ1-2; D is possibly TRBD1 (6 bases). Germline V gene lookup returns CDR1 SEHNR and CDR2 FQNEAQ (reference sequence). The CDR3 spans 16 residues. Trimming removed 5 bases from V and 6 bases from J, with 22 bases in between. The CDR3 region has the DNA TGTGCCAGCAGCCCCTCTGGGGGGGCGGGTTATGATGGCTACACCTTC. This codes for CASSPSGGAGYDGYTF.

The chain joins TRBV14 to TRBJ2-5, with D possibly TRBD2 on 5 matching bases. The CDR3 covers 15 residues. Germline loops: CDR1 SGHDN, CDR2 FVKESK. V dropped 0 bases and J dropped 5 bases, with 13 bases sitting between them. The CDR3 loop is CASSQDALVGETQYF. The CDR3 DNA follows: TGTGCCAGCAGCCAAGATGCACTAGTCGGCGAGACCCAGTACTTC.

V usage is TRBV3-1 (or the pseudogene TRBV3-2) and J usage is TRBJ2-6; 7 bases line up with TRBD1. J lost 0 bases, V lost 6 bases, and 14 bases had no gene match. This CDR3 is built from 19 residues. Germline CDR1 reads LGHDT; CDR2 reads YNNKEL (reference sequence). CDR3 nucleotide sequence: TGTGCCAGCAGACCCTGGGACGGACAGGAACGCTCTGGGGCCAACGTCCTGACTTTC. It codes for CASRPWDGQERSGANVLTF.

V gene TRBV9 combines with J gene TRBJ1-4; D is possibly TRBD1 (6 bases). V was cut by 1 base and J by 7 bases, with 14 bases left in between. There are 15 residues in the CDR3. Germline V gene lookup returns CDR1 SGDLS and CDR2 YYNGEE. DNA for the CDR3: TGTGCCAGCAGCGTAACCGCACAGGGTGGTGAAAAACTGTTTTTT. It codes for CASSVTAQGGEKLFF.

V usage is TRBV30 and J usage is TRBJ1-5; the match to TRBD1 covers 8 bases. The germline V gene has CDR1 GTSNPN and CDR2 SVGIG (reference sequence). CDR3 length equals 13 residues. The V and J ends lost 3 bases and 7 bases, in that order; junction bases with no gene match: 5. CDR3 protein: CAWSGQGEQPQHF. The DNA for the CDR3 is TGTGCCTGGAGCGGACAGGGTGAGCAGCCCCAGCATTTT.